These 3 T cell receptor beta chains share one sample of origin, sequenced in a study of multiple sclerosis patients with progressive multifocal leukoencephalopathy. Assay used: immunoSEQ multiplex PCR; TCRdb lists only in-frame clones, some missing. The profile covers approximately 31,000 clones, with approximately 89% appearing a single time and 1.5% taken by the ten largest. As for time point: before natalizumab initiation. Input material: PBMCs. Receptors were obtained from a human donor with multiple sclerosis.

The chain is built from TRBV5-1 and TRBJ1-1, with TRBD1 matching over 7 bases. The CDR3 has 15 residues. V was pared by 2 bases and J by 6 bases, with 10 bases of the junction left unmatched. Germline CDR1 and CDR2: SGHRS and YFSETQ. DNA of the CDR3: TGCGCCAGCAGCTTCAAACCGGGACAGCAGGCTGAAGCTTTCTTT. Translation: CASSFKPGQQAEAFF.

J is TRBJ2-7 and V is TRBV19; 10 nucleotides align to TRBD2. V shed 5 bases, J shed 3 bases, and the junction held 10 bases outside the gene matches. The CDR3 runs 16 residues. CDR1 and CDR2 from the germline V gene are LNHDA and SQIVND (reference sequence). CDR3 sequence: CASSPIPGLAVYEQYF. The CDR3 nucleotides read TGTGCCAGTAGTCCCATCCCCGGACTAGCGGTCTACGAGCAGTACTTC.

V gene TRBV19 combines with J gene TRBJ1-6; 10 positions match TRBD1. The CDR3 is 14 amino acids. With 5 bases clipped from V and 9 bases from J, the junction kept 4 bases outside the gene matches. The germline CDR1 and CDR2 sequences are LNHDA and SQIVND (reference sequence). The CDR3 loop is CASSGQGDISPLHF. CDR3 DNA sequence: TGTGCCAGTAGTGGACAGGGGGATATTTCACCCCTCCACTTT. The full variable domain, with the rest looked up from reference TRBV19 and TRBJ1-6, is DGGITQSPKYLFRKEGQNVTLSCEQNLNHDAMYWYRQDPGQGLRLIYYSQIVNDFQKGDIAEGYSVSREKKESFPLTVTSAQKNPTAFYLCASSGQGDISPLHFGNGTRLTVT.